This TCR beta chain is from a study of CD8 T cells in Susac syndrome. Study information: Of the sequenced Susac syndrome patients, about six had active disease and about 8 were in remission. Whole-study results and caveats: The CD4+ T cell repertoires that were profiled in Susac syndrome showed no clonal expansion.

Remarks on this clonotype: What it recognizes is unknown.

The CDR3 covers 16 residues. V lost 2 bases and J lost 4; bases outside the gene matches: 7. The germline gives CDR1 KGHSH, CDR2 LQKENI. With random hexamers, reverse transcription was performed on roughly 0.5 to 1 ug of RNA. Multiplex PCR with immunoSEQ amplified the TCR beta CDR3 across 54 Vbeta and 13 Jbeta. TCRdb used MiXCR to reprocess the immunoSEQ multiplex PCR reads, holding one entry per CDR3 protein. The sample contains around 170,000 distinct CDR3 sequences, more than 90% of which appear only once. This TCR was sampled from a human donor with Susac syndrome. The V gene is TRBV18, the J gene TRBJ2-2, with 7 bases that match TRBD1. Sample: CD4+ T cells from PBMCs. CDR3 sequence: CASSPRQGVATGELFF. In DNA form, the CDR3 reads TGTGCCAGCTCACCAAGACAGGGAGTTGCCACCGGGGAGCTGTTTTTT.